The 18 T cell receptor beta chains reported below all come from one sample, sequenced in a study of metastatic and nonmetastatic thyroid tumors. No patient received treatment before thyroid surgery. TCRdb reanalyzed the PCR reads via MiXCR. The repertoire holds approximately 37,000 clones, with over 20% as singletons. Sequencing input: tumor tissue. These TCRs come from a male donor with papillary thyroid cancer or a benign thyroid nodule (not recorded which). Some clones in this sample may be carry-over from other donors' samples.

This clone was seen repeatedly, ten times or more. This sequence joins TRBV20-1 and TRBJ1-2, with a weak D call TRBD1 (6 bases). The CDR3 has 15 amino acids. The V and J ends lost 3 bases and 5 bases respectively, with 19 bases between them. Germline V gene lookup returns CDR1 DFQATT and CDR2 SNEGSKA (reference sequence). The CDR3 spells CSASRLQGLLYGYTF. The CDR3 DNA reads TGCAGTGCTAGCAGGCTACAGGGCCTACTTTATGGCTACACCTTC.

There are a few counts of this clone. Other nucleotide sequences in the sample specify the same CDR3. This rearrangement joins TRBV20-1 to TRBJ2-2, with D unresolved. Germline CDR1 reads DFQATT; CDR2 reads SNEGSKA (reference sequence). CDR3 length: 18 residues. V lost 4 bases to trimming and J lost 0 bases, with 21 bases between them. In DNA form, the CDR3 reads TGCAGTGCTACTACGTCCGACCGTGCGCACGCGAACACCGGGGAGCTGTTTTTT. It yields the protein CSATTSDRAHANTGELFF.

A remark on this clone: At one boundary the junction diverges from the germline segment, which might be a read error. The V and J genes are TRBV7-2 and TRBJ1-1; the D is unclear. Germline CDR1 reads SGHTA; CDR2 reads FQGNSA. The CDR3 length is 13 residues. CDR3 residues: CAGSLDKNTEAFF. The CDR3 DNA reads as TGTGCCGGCAGCTTAGACAAGAACACTGAAGCTTTCTTT. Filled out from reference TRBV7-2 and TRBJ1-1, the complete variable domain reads GAGVSQSPSNKVTEKGKDVELRCDPISGHTALYWYRQSLGQGLEFLIYFQGNSAPDKSGLPSDRFSAERTGGSVSTLTIQRTQQEDSAVYLCAGSLDKNTEAFFGQGTRLTVV.

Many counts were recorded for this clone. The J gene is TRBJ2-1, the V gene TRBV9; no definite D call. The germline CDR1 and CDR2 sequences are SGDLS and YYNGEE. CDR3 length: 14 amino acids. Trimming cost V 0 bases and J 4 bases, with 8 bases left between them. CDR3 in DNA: TGTGCCAGCAGCGTAGGGATCTCTTACAATGAGCAGTTCTTC. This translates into CASSVGISYNEQFF.

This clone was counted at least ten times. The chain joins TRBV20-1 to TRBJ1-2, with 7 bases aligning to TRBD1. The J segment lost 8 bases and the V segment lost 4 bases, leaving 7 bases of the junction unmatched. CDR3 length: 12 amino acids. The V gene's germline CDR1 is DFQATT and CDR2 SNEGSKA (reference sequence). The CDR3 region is CSAKNDRAGYTF. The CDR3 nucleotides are TGCAGTGCTAAAAACGACAGGGCCGGCTACACCTTC.

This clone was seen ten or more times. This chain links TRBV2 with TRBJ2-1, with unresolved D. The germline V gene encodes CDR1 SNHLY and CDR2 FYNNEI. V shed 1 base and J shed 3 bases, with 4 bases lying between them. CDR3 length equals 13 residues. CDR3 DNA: TGTGCCAGCAGTGAAGTTTTCTACAATGAGCAGTTCTTC. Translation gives CASSEVFYNEQFF.

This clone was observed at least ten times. The CDR3: CASSLAQNSPLHF. The CDR3 bases are TGTGCCAGCAGTTTAGCCCAGAATTCACCCCTCCACTTT. The genes are TRBV12-3 or TRBV12-4 and TRBJ1-6, with D unresolved. With 0 bases removed from V and 7 bases from J, the gap between germline ends came to 4 bases. CDR3 length: 13 amino acids.

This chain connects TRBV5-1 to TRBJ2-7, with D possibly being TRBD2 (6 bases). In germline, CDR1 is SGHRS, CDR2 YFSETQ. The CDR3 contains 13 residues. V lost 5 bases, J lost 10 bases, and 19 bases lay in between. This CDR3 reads CASSAGWSYYQYF. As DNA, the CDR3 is TGCGCCAGCAGTGCGGGATGGTCCTACTATCAGTACTTC.

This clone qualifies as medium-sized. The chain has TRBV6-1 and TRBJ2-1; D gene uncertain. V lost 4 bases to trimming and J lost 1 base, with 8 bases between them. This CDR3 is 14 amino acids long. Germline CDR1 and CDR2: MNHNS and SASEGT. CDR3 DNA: TGTGCCAGCAGTGCACCGAGGTCCTACAATGAGCAGTTCTTC. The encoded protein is CASSAPRSYNEQFF.

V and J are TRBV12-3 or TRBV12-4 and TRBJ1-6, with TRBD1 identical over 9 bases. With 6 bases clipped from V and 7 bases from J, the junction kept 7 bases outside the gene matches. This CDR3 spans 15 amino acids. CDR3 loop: CASSWTGVSNSPLHF. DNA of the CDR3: TGTGCCAGCAGCTGGACAGGGGTATCAAATTCACCCCTCCACTTT.

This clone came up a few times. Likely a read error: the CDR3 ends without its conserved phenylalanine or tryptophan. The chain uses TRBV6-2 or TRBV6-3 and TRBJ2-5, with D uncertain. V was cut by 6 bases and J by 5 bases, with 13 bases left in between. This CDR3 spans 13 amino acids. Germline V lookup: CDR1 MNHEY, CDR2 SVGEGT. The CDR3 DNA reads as TGTGCCAGCAGGCCGACTGTCGTGGAGACCCAGTACTCC. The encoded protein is CASRPTVVETQYS.

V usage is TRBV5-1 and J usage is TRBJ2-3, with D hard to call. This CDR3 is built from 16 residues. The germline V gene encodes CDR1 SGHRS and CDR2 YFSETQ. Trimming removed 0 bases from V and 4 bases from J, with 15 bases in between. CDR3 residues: CASSLVGWPPSDTQYF. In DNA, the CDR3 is TGCGCCAGCAGCTTGGTAGGGTGGCCCCCTTCAGATACGCAGTATTTT.

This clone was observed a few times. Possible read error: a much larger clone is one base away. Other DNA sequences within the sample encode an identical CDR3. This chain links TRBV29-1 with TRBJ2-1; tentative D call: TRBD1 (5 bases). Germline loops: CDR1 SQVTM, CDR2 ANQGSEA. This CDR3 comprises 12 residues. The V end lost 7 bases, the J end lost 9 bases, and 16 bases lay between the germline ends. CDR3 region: CSGALTGIEQFF. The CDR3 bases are TGCAGCGGTGCGCTTACAGGCATTGAGCAGTTCTTC.

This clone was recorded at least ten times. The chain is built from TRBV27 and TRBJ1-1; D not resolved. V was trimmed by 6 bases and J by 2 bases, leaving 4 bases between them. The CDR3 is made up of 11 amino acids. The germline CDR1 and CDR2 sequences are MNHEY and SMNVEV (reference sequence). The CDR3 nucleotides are TGTGCCAGCAGCTCAAACACTGAAGCTTTCTTT. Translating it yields CASSSNTEAFF.

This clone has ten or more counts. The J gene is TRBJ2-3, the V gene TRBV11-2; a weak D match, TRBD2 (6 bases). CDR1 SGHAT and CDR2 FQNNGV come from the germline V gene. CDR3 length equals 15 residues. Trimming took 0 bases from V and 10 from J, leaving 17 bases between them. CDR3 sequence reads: CASSLDRDGRFSQYF. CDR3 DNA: TGTGCCAGCAGCTTAGATCGAGACGGGAGATTTTCGCAGTATTTT.

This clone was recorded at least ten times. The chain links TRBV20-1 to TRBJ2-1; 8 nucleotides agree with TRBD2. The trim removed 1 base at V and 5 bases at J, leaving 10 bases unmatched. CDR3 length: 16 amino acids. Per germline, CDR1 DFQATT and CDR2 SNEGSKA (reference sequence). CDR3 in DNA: TGCAGTGCTAGAGGGGGAAGCGGGAGTCTCGACAATGAGCAGTTCTTC. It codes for CSARGGSGSLDNEQFF.

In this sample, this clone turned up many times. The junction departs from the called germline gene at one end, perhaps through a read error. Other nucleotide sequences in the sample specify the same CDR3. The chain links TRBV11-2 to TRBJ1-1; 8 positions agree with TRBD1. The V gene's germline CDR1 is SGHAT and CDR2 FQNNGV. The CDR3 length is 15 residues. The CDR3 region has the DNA TGTGCCAGCAGCTTACAGGGGGCAGTGAGCACTGAAGCCTTCTTT. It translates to CASSLQGAVSTEAFF.

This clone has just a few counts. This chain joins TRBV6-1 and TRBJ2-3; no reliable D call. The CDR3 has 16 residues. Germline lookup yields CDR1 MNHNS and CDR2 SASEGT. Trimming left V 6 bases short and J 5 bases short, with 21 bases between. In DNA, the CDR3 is TGTGCCAGCAGAGTGAGCCGGGCCCCTCTAAGAGATACGCAGTATTTT. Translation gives CASRVSRAPLRDTQYF.